A selection of T cell receptor beta chains follows, all from one sample in a study of T cell responses to AZD1222 COVID-19 vaccine. Method: immunoSEQ multiplex PCR; TCRdb's copy keeps in-frame clones and lacks some. This table has about 120,000 clones, roughly 90% appearing once. Source: peripheral blood, taken on day 0 of AZD1222 vaccination. All receptors derive from an adult in good health. The CDR3 runs from the conserved cysteine through the conserved F or W. The order of the fields is J gene, D gene, clone size, V gene, CDR3 DNA, CDR3 protein. The D gene is left open where the match is weak. For some rows the clone size is stated as once, few or many, or as a class when expanded; others skip it.

j_gene: TRBJ1-3
d_gene: TRBD1
abundance: NA
v_gene: TRBV4-1
CDR3nt: TGCGCCAGCAGCCAAGATGGGACAGGGCCTAAGACAAACACCATATATTTT
CDR3aa: CASSQDGTGPKTNTIYF

j_gene: TRBJ2-1
d_gene: NA
abundance: NA
v_gene: TRBV1
CDR3nt: TGCACCAGCAGCCCCAAACGTTCTAGCGGGGGGGGAGGGTCCTACAATGAGCAGTTCTTC
CDR3aa: CTSSPKRSSGGGGSYNEQFF

j_gene: TRBJ2-2
d_gene: NA
abundance: NA
v_gene: TRBV18
CDR3nt: TGTGCCAGCTCACCACGGCGGGGTACGGTAGCCGGGGAGCTGTTTTTT
CDR3aa: CASSPRRGTVAGELFF

j_gene: TRBJ1-1
d_gene: NA
abundance: NA
v_gene: TRBV7-2
CDR3nt: TGTGCCAGCAGCTCAGGGTACATGAACACTGAAGCTTTCTTT
CDR3aa: CASSSGYMNTEAFF

j_gene: TRBJ2-5
d_gene: NA
abundance: NA
v_gene: TRBV6-1
CDR3nt: TGTGCCAGCAGTGAATCCTTAGCGGCGCCGGAAGAGACCCAGTACTTC
CDR3aa: CASSESLAAPEETQYF

j_gene: TRBJ1-2
d_gene: NA
abundance: NA
v_gene: TRBV9
CDR3nt: TGTGCCAGCAGCGCAACCGGGGAGGGCTTCTATGGCTACACCTTC
CDR3aa: CASSATGEGFYGYTF

j_gene: TRBJ2-5
d_gene: TRBD2
abundance: NA
v_gene: TRBV7-9
CDR3nt: TGTGCCAGCAGCTTCCCTAGACTAGCGGCTAGAGAGACCCAGTACTTC
CDR3aa: CASSFPRLAARETQYF

j_gene: TRBJ2-6
d_gene: NA
abundance: NA
v_gene: TRBV7-2
CDR3nt: TGTGCCAGCAGCTCAATGGTTGCATCTGGGGCCAACGTCCTGACTTTC
CDR3aa: CASSSMVASGANVLTF

j_gene: TRBJ2-4
d_gene: TRBD1
abundance: NA
v_gene: TRBV4-1
CDR3nt: TGCGCCAGCAGCCAAGGTTGGGGGACAGGGGAGAACATTCAGTACTTC
CDR3aa: CASSQGWGTGENIQYF

j_gene: TRBJ2-1
d_gene: NA
abundance: once
v_gene: TRBV19
CDR3nt: TGTGCCAGTAGGTCCCTACAGGACAATGAGCAGTTCTTC
CDR3aa: CASRSLQDNEQFF

j_gene: TRBJ1-6
d_gene: TRBD1
abundance: NA
v_gene: TRBV27
CDR3nt: TGTGCCAGCAGGGCTACCGGGACAGGGTTTTCACCCCTCCACTTT
CDR3aa: CASRATGTGFSPLHF

j_gene: TRBJ1-3
d_gene: TRBD1
abundance: few
v_gene: TRBV9
CDR3nt: TGTGCCTCAAGTTCCGACAGGGTCGGAAACACCATATATTTT
CDR3aa: CASSSDRVGNTIYF

j_gene: TRBJ2-2
d_gene: NA
abundance: once
v_gene: TRBV5-4
CDR3nt: TGTGCCAGCAGCCCACAGGTTTACCCCGGGGAGCTGTTTTTT
CDR3aa: CASSPQVYPGELFF

j_gene: TRBJ1-1
d_gene: NA
abundance: NA
v_gene: TRBV29-1
CDR3nt: TGCAGCGTTGTAAAGGCAGGTGGGAACACTGAAGCTTTCTTT
CDR3aa: CSVVKAGGNTEAFF

j_gene: TRBJ1-1
d_gene: TRBD1
abundance: few
v_gene: TRBV12-3/TRBV12-4
CDR3nt: TGTGCCAGCAGTTTCACAGGGGACACTGAAGCTTTCTTT
CDR3aa: CASSFTGDTEAFF

j_gene: TRBJ2-4
d_gene: NA
abundance: NA
v_gene: TRBV5-4
CDR3nt: TGTGCCAGCAGCTTGGATATAGCCAAAAACATTCAGTACTTC
CDR3aa: CASSLDIAKNIQYF

j_gene: TRBJ2-1
d_gene: TRBD1
abundance: NA
v_gene: TRBV24-1
CDR3nt: TGTGCCACCAGTGACGCACGGACAGGGCCCTACAATGAGCAGTTCTTC
CDR3aa: CATSDARTGPYNEQFF

j_gene: TRBJ2-1
d_gene: TRBD2
abundance: NA
v_gene: TRBV7-8
CDR3nt: TGTGCCAGCAGCTTAGACCGGGGGGGGTACAATGAGCAGTTCTTC
CDR3aa: CASSLDRGGYNEQFF

j_gene: TRBJ1-1
d_gene: NA
abundance: NA
v_gene: TRBV7-3
CDR3nt: TGTGCCAGCAGCCTCGACAGAGTGAACACTGAAGCTTTCTTT
CDR3aa: CASSLDRVNTEAFF

j_gene: TRBJ1-2
d_gene: TRBD1
abundance: NA
v_gene: TRBV5-5
CDR3nt: TGTGCCAGCTCCGGAGCGCAGGGGGCGCCTCACTATGGCTACACCTTC
CDR3aa: CASSGAQGAPHYGYTF

j_gene: TRBJ1-1
d_gene: NA
abundance: NA
v_gene: TRBV6-6
CDR3nt: TGTGCCAGCAGTCTCTTCTCGTTTCCCGGGTCGAACACTGAAGCTTTCTTT
CDR3aa: CASSLFSFPGSNTEAFF

j_gene: TRBJ1-3
d_gene: NA
abundance: NA
v_gene: TRBV9
CDR3nt: TGTGCCAGCAGCGTAGCTCTGCAGGGAGCTGGAAACACCATATATTTT
CDR3aa: CASSVALQGAGNTIYF

j_gene: TRBJ2-7
d_gene: NA
abundance: NA
v_gene: TRBV13
CDR3nt: TGTGCCAGCAGCTTCTATACCTCCGGCTCTAACGAGCAGTACTTC
CDR3aa: CASSFYTSGSNEQYF

j_gene: TRBJ1-2
d_gene: NA
abundance: NA
v_gene: TRBV18
CDR3nt: TGTGCCAGCTCACCGGGGGACAATAACTATGGCTACACCTTC
CDR3aa: CASSPGDNNYGYTF

j_gene: TRBJ2-3
d_gene: NA
abundance: once
v_gene: TRBV7-8
CDR3nt: TGTGCCAGCAGCTTACGACAGGCAAGAGGTTGGACAGATACGCAGTATTTT
CDR3aa: CASSLRQARGWTDTQYF

j_gene: TRBJ2-5
d_gene: TRBD1
abundance: once
v_gene: TRBV12-3/TRBV12-4
CDR3nt: TGTGCCAGCAGAGCGACAGGGGTAGAGACCCAGTACTTC
CDR3aa: CASRATGVETQYF

j_gene: TRBJ2-7
d_gene: NA
abundance: NA
v_gene: TRBV14
CDR3nt: TGTGCCAGCAGCCTCTTTGACGGCAGCTACGAGCAGTACTTC
CDR3aa: CASSLFDGSYEQYF

j_gene: TRBJ2-5
d_gene: NA
abundance: NA
v_gene: TRBV15
CDR3nt: TGTGCCACCAGCAGAGATCTTGGAGGGAGAGAGACCCAGTACTTC
CDR3aa: CATSRDLGGRETQYF

j_gene: TRBJ2-5
d_gene: TRBD1
abundance: once
v_gene: TRBV25-1
CDR3nt: TGTGCCAGCATTACTACGGGACAGGGAGGGGAGACCCAGTACTTC
CDR3aa: CASITTGQGGETQYF

j_gene: TRBJ1-6
d_gene: TRBD1
abundance: NA
v_gene: TRBV7-3
CDR3nt: TGTGCCAGCAGCGCAACCGGGACAGGGTATTCACCCCTCCACTTT
CDR3aa: CASSATGTGYSPLHF

j_gene: TRBJ1-3
d_gene: NA
abundance: few
v_gene: TRBV10-2
CDR3nt: TGCGCCAGCAGCTTGACCTATGGCTCTGGAAACACCATATATTTT
CDR3aa: CASSLTYGSGNTIYF

j_gene: TRBJ1-4
d_gene: NA
abundance: few
v_gene: TRBV5-1
CDR3nt: TGCGCCAGCAGCTTGGTCTGGGGGGGAGATGAAAAACTGTTTTTT
CDR3aa: CASSLVWGGDEKLFF

j_gene: TRBJ1-1
d_gene: NA
abundance: NA
v_gene: TRBV25-1
CDR3nt: TGTGCCAGCAGTGATCATGTAATGAACACTGAAGCTTTCTTT
CDR3aa: CASSDHVMNTEAFF

j_gene: TRBJ2-7
d_gene: NA
abundance: NA
v_gene: TRBV18
CDR3nt: TGTGCCAGCTCACTTTCAGAAACCTACGAGCAGTACTTC
CDR3aa: CASSLSETYEQYF

j_gene: TRBJ2-5
d_gene: TRBD2
abundance: NA
v_gene: TRBV10-3
CDR3nt: TGTGCCATCATGTCCAGTGCGGGGGGGCATGAGACCCAGTACTTC
CDR3aa: CAIMSSAGGHETQYF

j_gene: TRBJ2-7
d_gene: NA
abundance: NA
v_gene: TRBV6-5
CDR3nt: TGTGCCAGCACCGCCAGGACCGGAACCTACGAGCAGTACTTC
CDR3aa: CASTARTGTYEQYF

j_gene: TRBJ2-3
d_gene: NA
abundance: NA
v_gene: TRBV6-5
CDR3nt: TGTGCCAGCAGTTACCCCGGGGATGATACGCAGTATTTT
CDR3aa: CASSYPGDDTQYF

j_gene: TRBJ2-2
d_gene: TRBD1
abundance: NA
v_gene: TRBV4-2
CDR3nt: TGTGCCAGCAGCCAAGAGGACAGGGAGCTTCCCGGGGAGCTGTTTTTT
CDR3aa: CASSQEDRELPGELFF

j_gene: TRBJ2-5
d_gene: TRBD2
abundance: once
v_gene: TRBV11-2
CDR3nt: TGTGCCAGCAGTCGTCTAACTAGCGTGGGGGAGACCCAGTACTTC
CDR3aa: CASSRLTSVGETQYF

j_gene: TRBJ1-1
d_gene: NA
abundance: once
v_gene: TRBV18
CDR3nt: TGTGCCAGCTCACCACAGACCGGAGGCACTGAAGCTTTCTTT
CDR3aa: CASSPQTGGTEAFF

j_gene: TRBJ2-1
d_gene: TRBD2
abundance: NA
v_gene: TRBV6-6
CDR3nt: TGTGCCAGCAGTCGAACTAGCGGGGGGGCCGCCTATGAGCAGTTCTTC
CDR3aa: CASSRTSGGAAYEQFF

j_gene: TRBJ2-1
d_gene: NA
abundance: NA
v_gene: TRBV12-3/TRBV12-4
CDR3nt: TGTGCCAGCAGTTTAGGTGGGGCCGGGCAGTTCTTC
CDR3aa: CASSLGGAGQFF

j_gene: TRBJ1-2
d_gene: TRBD1
abundance: NA
v_gene: TRBV2
CDR3nt: TGTGCCAGCACTCCTTCCGGGACAGTCTATGGCTACACCTTC
CDR3aa: CASTPSGTVYGYTF

j_gene: TRBJ1-2
d_gene: NA
abundance: NA
v_gene: TRBV15
CDR3nt: TGTGCCACCAGTCCGGGGGCCCGTAACTATGGCTACACCTTC
CDR3aa: CATSPGARNYGYTF